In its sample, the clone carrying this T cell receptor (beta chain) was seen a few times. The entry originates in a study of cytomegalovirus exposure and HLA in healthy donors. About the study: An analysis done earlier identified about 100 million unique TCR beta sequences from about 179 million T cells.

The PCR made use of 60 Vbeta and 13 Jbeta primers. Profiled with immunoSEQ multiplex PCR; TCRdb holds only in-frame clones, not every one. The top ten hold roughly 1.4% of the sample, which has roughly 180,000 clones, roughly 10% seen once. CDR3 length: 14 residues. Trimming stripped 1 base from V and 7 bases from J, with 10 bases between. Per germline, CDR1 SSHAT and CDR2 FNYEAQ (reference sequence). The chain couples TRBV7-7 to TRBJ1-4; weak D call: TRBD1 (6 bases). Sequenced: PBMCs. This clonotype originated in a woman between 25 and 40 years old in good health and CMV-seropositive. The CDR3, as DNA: TGTGCCAGCAGCTTAGGCGAAGGGGGTGAAAAACTGTTTTTT. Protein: CASSLGEGGEKLFF. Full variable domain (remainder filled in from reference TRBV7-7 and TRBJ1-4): GAGVSQSPRYKVTKRGQDVTLRCDPISSHATLYWYQQALGQGPEFLTYFNYEAQPDKSGLPSDRFSAERPEGSISTLTIQRTEQRDSAMYRCASSLGEGGEKLFFGSGTQLSVL.